The clone carrying this T cell receptor (beta chain) was picked up a small number of times. The sample carries other DNA sequences with the same CDR3. The sample originates from a study of blood T cell repertoires in COVID-19. Study processing details: Amplification with reference gene primers provided the estimates of nucleated cell counts. This table comes from immunoSEQ multiplex PCR, and its TCRdb copy is limited to in-frame clones, with some not included. V and J calls and clone size are as listed in that table; D and trimming were resolved from the DNA. The sample lists 280,000 or so clones; around 85% were seen once. CDR3 size: 13 residues. Trimming shortened V by 0 bases and J by 2 bases, and 6 bases separated the two germline ends. The germline V gene encodes CDR1 SGDLS and CDR2 YYNGEE.

This sequence joins TRBV9 and TRBJ2-7; D may be TRBD1 (5 bases). The receptor was isolated from a woman aged 30 to 39 who had recovered from COVID-19. The sample taken for sequencing was peripheral blood. Written as DNA, the CDR3 is TGTGCCAGCAGCGTAGGACAGACCTACGAGCAGTACTTC. Translated: CASSVGQTYEQYF.